This T cell receptor (beta chain) was captured in a study of CD8+ T cells in alopecia areata. The CDR3 contains 15 residues. Looked up from germline, CDR1 is LGHNA and CDR2 is YSLEER. Trimming took 0 bases from V and 1 from J, leaving 9 bases between them. General study results and limits: TCR sharing across patients was less clear than in mice, possibly HLA-related. Across lesional scalp, and particularly alopecia totalis/universalis, clonality surpassed that of normal scalp.

It was cDNA, reverse transcribed from extracted RNA, that served as the sequencing template. Produced via immunoSEQ multiplex PCR; TCRdb's table is partial and in-frame only. The data contain roughly 140,000 clones, 45% to 55% of them singletons. Details on this clone: Its antigen is still unknown.

This chain links TRBV4-3 with TRBJ1-1; D call uncertain. This specimen consisted of CD8+ T cells sorted from blood, obtained at week 0. This receptor was taken from a human donor with alopecia areata. CDR3 amino acids: CASSQDWSENTEAFF. The CDR3 nucleotides are TGCGCCAGCAGCCAAGATTGGTCAGAGAACACTGAAGCTTTCTTT.